These T cell receptor beta chains were read from a single sample in a study of blood T cell repertoires in COVID-19. Generated by immunoSEQ multiplex PCR, the TCRdb table keeps only in-frame clones and is missing some. Here the sample spans about 110,000 clones, 72% being singletons. Sequenced sample: peripheral blood. These receptors all stem from a woman between 55 and 75 years old with acute or convalescent COVID-19. The CDR3 runs from the conserved cysteine through the conserved F or W. The order of the fields is V gene, D gene, clone size, J gene, CDR3 protein, CDR3 DNA. The D gene is left open where the match is weak. Clone size, where shown, is once, few, many, or a class for clones that have expanded.

v_call: TRBV28; d_call: -; clone_size: -; j_call: TRBJ1-1; cdr3_aa: CASSLPTGLNTEAFF; cdr3_nt: TGTGCCAGCAGTTTACCCACAGGGTTGAACACTGAAGCTTTCTTT
v_call: TRBV3-1/TRBV3-2; d_call: TRBD2; clone_size: -; j_call: TRBJ2-7; cdr3_aa: CASSQELAGGNYEQYF; cdr3_nt: TGTGCCAGCAGCCAAGAGCTAGCCGGGGGGAACTACGAGCAGTACTTC
v_call: TRBV7-9; d_call: -; clone_size: few; j_call: TRBJ1-2; cdr3_aa: CASSWRTLEGYTF; cdr3_nt: TGTGCCAGCAGCTGGAGAACGCTTGAGGGCTACACCTTC
v_call: TRBV2; d_call: -; clone_size: -; j_call: TRBJ1-5; cdr3_aa: CASSREGQPQHF; cdr3_nt: TGTGCCAGCAGTAGGGAGGGTCAGCCCCAGCATTTT
v_call: TRBV7-9; d_call: -; clone_size: -; j_call: TRBJ1-6; cdr3_aa: CASSSLPEGTNSPLHF; cdr3_nt: TGTGCCAGCAGCTCCCTCCCGGAGGGGACCAATTCACCCCTCCACTTT
v_call: TRBV5-1; d_call: -; clone_size: -; j_call: TRBJ1-2; cdr3_aa: CASSLAQYGYTF; cdr3_nt: TGCGCCAGCAGCTTGGCCCAGTATGGCTACACCTTC
v_call: TRBV10-3; d_call: -; clone_size: -; j_call: TRBJ2-5; cdr3_aa: CAISESLTGYETQYF; cdr3_nt: TGTGCCATCAGTGAGTCCCTTACAGGGTACGAGACCCAGTACTTC
v_call: TRBV9; d_call: -; clone_size: few; j_call: TRBJ2-3; cdr3_aa: CASSVGVPSTQYF; cdr3_nt: TGTGCCAGCAGCGTAGGAGTCCCAAGTACGCAGTATTTT
v_call: TRBV3-1/TRBV3-2; d_call: TRBD1; clone_size: -; j_call: TRBJ1-6; cdr3_aa: CASRSGTGHSPLHF; cdr3_nt: TGTGCCAGCAGGTCCGGGACAGGGCATTCACCCCTCCACTTT
v_call: TRBV9; d_call: TRBD1; clone_size: few; j_call: TRBJ1-2; cdr3_aa: CASTRQGPNYGYTF; cdr3_nt: TGTGCCAGCACCCGACAGGGTCCTAACTATGGCTACACCTTC
v_call: TRBV7-3; d_call: -; clone_size: -; j_call: TRBJ1-1; cdr3_aa: CASSLKVGGVNTEAFF; cdr3_nt: TGTGCCAGCAGCTTAAAAGTTGGGGGGGTGAACACTGAAGCTTTCTTT
v_call: TRBV28; d_call: TRBD2; clone_size: -; j_call: TRBJ2-1; cdr3_aa: CASSSPASGGARDEQFF; cdr3_nt: TGTGCCAGCAGTTCCCCGGCTAGCGGGGGGGCACGGGATGAGCAGTTCTTC